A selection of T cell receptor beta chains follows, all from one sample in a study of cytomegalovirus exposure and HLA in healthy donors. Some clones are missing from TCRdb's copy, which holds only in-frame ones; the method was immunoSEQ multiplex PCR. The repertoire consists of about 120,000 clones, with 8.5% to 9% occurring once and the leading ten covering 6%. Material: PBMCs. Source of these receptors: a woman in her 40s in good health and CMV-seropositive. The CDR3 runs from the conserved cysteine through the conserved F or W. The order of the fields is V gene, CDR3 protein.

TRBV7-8	CASSLESRGYYGYTF
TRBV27	CASSPDRVRQPQHF
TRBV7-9	CASSQGGAYQPQHF
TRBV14	CASSQSGGNQPQHF
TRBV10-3	CAISEEGVGNTEAFF
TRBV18	CASSLPGQISGANVLTF
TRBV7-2	CASSLVRGSTF
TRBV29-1	CSVEGGLLENTEAFF
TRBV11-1	CASSQWGFQGFHSYEQYF
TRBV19	CASSLPSGTGGGEQYF
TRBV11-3	CASSLEGAVSYNEQFF
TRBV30	CAWSGAGDDGANVLTF
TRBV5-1	CASSRDRGFDEQYF
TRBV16	CASSQWGSSNYGYTF
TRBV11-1	CASSRSVGDSPLHF
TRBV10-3	CAISEGGTGGAGTEAFF
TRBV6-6	CASTPGGEQFF
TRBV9	CASSGTGPPEKLFF
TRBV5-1	CASSSGEMGSPLHF
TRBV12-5	CASGLSTGSGNTIYF
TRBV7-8	CASSLNRGRFTEAFF
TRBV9	CASTGDLGSYGYTF
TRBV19	CASSTRPPGVAYNEQFF
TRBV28	CASSPHPGQGAYEQYF
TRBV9	CASSLWGQFNEQFF
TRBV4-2	CASSQIKAAGWMNTEAFF
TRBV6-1	CASLLTGGRYEQYF
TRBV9	CASSKGTPHGYTF
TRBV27	CASSLRSRGEQYF
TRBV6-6	CASSPLAGNEQFF
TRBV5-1	CASSLSGSVTDTQYF
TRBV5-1	CASSPGDASTGELFF
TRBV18	CASSPPRPGGEAFF
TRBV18	CASSPARSTLTPDGYTF
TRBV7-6	CASSARQGEIAGELFF
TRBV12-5	CASGAGQGSTEAFF
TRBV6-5	CASSFDRDEKLFF
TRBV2	CASSEAPWNTEAFF
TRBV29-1	CSVAGVLNTEAFF
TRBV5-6	CASSRTVSSYNEQFF
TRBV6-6	CASTLLGTDTQYF
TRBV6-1	CASSGGLGNYGYTF
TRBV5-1	CASSFRVNTGELFF
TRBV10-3	CAISESQGGDTQYF
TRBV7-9	CASSPTTGITDTQYF
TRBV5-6	CASSLVPEANYGYTF
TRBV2	CASSETSRTRETQYF
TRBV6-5	CASSPDWNSYEQYF
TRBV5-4	CASSEPSGGTDTQYF
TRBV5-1	CASSLSKGANEKLFF
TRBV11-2	CASSLIRARTGELFF
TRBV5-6	CASSLGGQLGATYGYTF
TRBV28	CASSSYDRDSNQPQHF
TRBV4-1	CASSQITGGAGTEAFF
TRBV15	CATSRDGVGADNQPQHF
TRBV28	CASSLEGPVYGYTF
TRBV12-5	CASGLSQGALRFTDTQYF
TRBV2	CASSGRGADTDTQYF
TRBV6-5	CASSYRGQGYEQYF
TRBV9	CASSARDIPSYEQYF